This T cell receptor (beta chain) was recovered during a study of cytomegalovirus exposure and HLA in healthy donors. General study results and limits: Researchers reported in a later analysis that common viral pathogens appeared linked to several top clusters. Most sequenced TCRs were rare (though some public TCRs occurred in many donors). A few chains tied to CMV proved CMV antigen-specific in vitro. TCR beta sequences reportedly predicted the HLA-A and HLA-B alleles of most subjects accurately.

Concerning this clone: Its specificity is unknown.

CDR1 SQVTM and CDR2 ANQGSEA come from the germline V gene. V lost 4 bases and J 0 bases, leaving 10 bases between the germline ends. This CDR3 has 14 residues. It was with 60 Vbeta and 13 Jbeta primers that the PCR ran. This table comes from immunoSEQ multiplex PCR, and its TCRdb copy is limited to in-frame clones, with some not included. The sample lists under 250,000 clones, more than 75% occurring once. This receptor was identified in a man aged 35 to 55 in good health and CMV-seropositive. The chain uses TRBV29-1 and TRBJ1-3; possibly TRBD1 for D (6 bases). The specimen was PBMCs. CDR3: CSVVGGLSGNTIYF. The DNA for the CDR3 is TGCAGCGTTGTGGGGGGGCTCTCTGGAAACACCATATATTTT.